Shown below are 17 T cell receptor beta chains from a single sample sequenced in a study of tumor-infiltrating lymphocytes in primary liver carcinoma. Co-extracting RNA and DNA was done with roughly 17-32 mg of unsorted bulk tissue as input. TCR beta cDNA came from about 500 ng total RNA, primed with a constant-region primer. Employing slightly modified ARM-PCR, three nested multiplex PCR rounds were run, and these gave rise to the TCR beta libraries. The first two PCR rounds used TRBV1-TRBV30 primers with a Cbeta primer, nine to eleven cycles each. MiXCR was run by TCRdb on the multiplex PCR reads, yielding one entry per CDR3 protein. The sample lists 95,000 to 150,000 distinct CDR3 sequences; around 64% were seen once. Sequencing was done on a sample of liver tumor tissue from sampling region 3. Subset described: tumor region T3, left-lateral pole. These receptors all stem from a woman in her sixties or seventies with primary liver carcinoma and hepatitis B virus infection.

This clonotype was counted between two and nine times. This chain uses TRBV11-2 with TRBJ2-7; D possibly matches TRBD1 or TRBD2 (5 bases each). Trimming shortened V by 7 bases and J by 7 bases, and 17 bases separated the two germline ends. This CDR3 spans 13 amino acids. The V gene's germline CDR1 is SGHAT and CDR2 FQNNGV. As DNA, the CDR3 is TGTGCCAGCAACCCAGAGGGGATCCGTGAGCAGTACTTC. Amino acids: CASNPEGIREQYF.

As for this clonotype: A much larger clone sits a single nucleotide away, making a read error possible. The rearrangement links TRBV10-2 to TRBJ2-5; 10 bases fit TRBD1. CDR1 is WSHSY and CDR2 is SAAADI in the germline V gene. The CDR3 covers 17 residues. The CDR3 DNA is TGCGCCAACAGTGACCCCTACCGGGACAGGGGAATGAAGACCCAGTACTTC. This codes for CANSDPYRDRGMKTQYF.

Concerning this clonotype: No conserved phenylalanine or tryptophan is present at the end of the CDR3, so a read error is the likely explanation. V gene TRBV12-3 or TRBV12-4 combines with J gene TRBJ2-1, with 7 bases fitting TRBD2. The CDR3 spans 15 residues. With 6 bases clipped from V and 4 bases from J, the junction kept 9 bases outside the gene matches. CDR3 region: CASRPQGREYNEQFL. Here the CDR3 DNA reads TGTGCCAGCAGGCCACAAGGGAGGGAGTACAATGAGCAGTTCTTG.

The V gene is TRBV6-5, the J gene TRBJ1-4; tentatively, D is TRBD1 (5 bases). The CDR3 sequence is 16 residues long. The germline gives CDR1 MNHEY, CDR2 SVGAGI. V lost 6 bases to trimming and J lost 7 bases, with 21 bases between them. The CDR3 bases are TGTGCCAGCAGCCTAAGATTCGGACGGGGCCCTGAAAAACTGTTTTTT. Translating gives CASSLRFGRGPEKLFF.

On this clonotype itself: This may be a read error: a much more frequent sequence differs by one nucleotide. The chain links TRBV12-3 or TRBV12-4 to TRBJ2-3, with TRBD2 matching 13 bases. The CDR3 runs to 16 residues. V lost 5 bases and J lost 3; bases outside the gene matches: 5. The CDR3, as DNA: TGTGCCAGCAGTCCTGGACTAGCGGGAGATACAGATACGCAGTATTTT. Its translation: CASSPGLAGDTDTQYF.

This clonotype was counted many times. V and J are TRBV5-1 and TRBJ1-1; TRBD1 agrees at 8 bases. This CDR3 has 16 residues. Germline loops: CDR1 SGHRS, CDR2 YFSETQ. J was trimmed by 6 bases and V by 0 bases; bases with no gene match: 10. The CDR3 DNA follows: TGCGCCAGCAGCTTGGTGAGGCAGGGGGCAGGAGCTGAAGCTTTCTTT. It encodes CASSLVRQGAGAEAFF.

DNA of the CDR3: TGTGCCAGCAGAGGACCTTCGAGCTCCTACAATGAGCAGTTCTTC. Residues: CASRGPSSSYNEQFF. J is TRBJ2-1 and V is TRBV28; unclear D gene. CDR1 is MDHEN and CDR2 is SYDVKM in the germline V gene. The CDR3 runs 15 residues. V was clipped by 6 bases and J by 0 bases, with 12 bases between them.

Comments on this clonotype: This could be a read error, since a much larger clone is one nucleotide away. This rearrangement joins TRBV6-1 to TRBJ1-2, with D possibly matching TRBD1 (6 bases). Germline V CDR1 and CDR2: MNHNS, SASEGT. This CDR3 region has 13 residues. CDR3 in DNA: TGTGCCAGCCTTCAGGGGCAGGTCTATGACTACACCTTC. Amino acid sequence: CASLQGQVYDYTF.

Comments on this clonotype: The junction differs from germline at one of its ends, possibly a read error. CDR3 amino acids: CASSLYQGRNTGAFF. The CDR3, as DNA: TGTGCCAGCAGCCTGTATCAGGGGAGGAACACTGGAGCTTTCTTT. This chain joins TRBV5-4 and TRBJ1-1; D perhaps matches TRBD1 (6 bases). The germline V gene encodes CDR1 SGHNT and CDR2 YYREEE (reference sequence). This CDR3 comprises 15 residues.

Comment on this clonotype: A much larger clone lies a single base off, so this may be a read error. V is TRBV6-5 and J is TRBJ1-2, with 9 nucleotides matching TRBD1. Germline CDR1 and CDR2: MNHEY and SVGAGI. The CDR3 runs to 14 residues. DNA of the CDR3: TGTGACAGCAGCCGCGAAGGGACAGGGTATGGCTACACCTTC. It codes for CDSSREGTGYGYTF.

The chain is built from TRBV5-6 and TRBJ2-1, with no clear D. With 0 bases removed from V and 8 bases from J, the gap between germline ends came to 12 bases. The CDR3 is 14 residues long. Germline-derived CDR1 and CDR2 are SGHDT and YYEEEE. This chain's CDR3 is CASSLGLLFDEQFF. The CDR3 DNA is TGTGCCAGCAGCTTGGGCCTGCTATTCGATGAGCAGTTCTTC. Using reference TRBV5-6 and TRBJ2-1 for the parts outside the CDR3, the full variable domain is DAGVTQSPTHLIKTRGQQVTLRCSPKSGHDTVSWYQQALGQGPQFIFQYYEEEERQRGNFPDRFSGHQFPNYSSELNVNALLLGDSALYLCASSLGLLFDEQFFGPGTRLTVL.

As regards this clonotype: A much larger clone differs from this one at a single base, so this may be a read error. V gene TRBV5-4 combines with J gene TRBJ2-7; D uncertain. This CDR3 region has 14 residues. The V and J ends lost 4 bases and 8 bases respectively, with 19 bases between them. The germline CDR1 and CDR2 sequences are SGHNT and YYREEE (reference sequence). In nucleotides, the CDR3 is TGTGCCAGCAGCCAAGCTGATATCGTAGAGAAGCAGTACTTC. It encodes CASSQADIVEKQYF.

CDR3 region: CASSTQGRADQETQYF. DNA of the CDR3: TGTGCCAGCAGCACACAGGGACGAGCGGACCAAGAGACCCAGTACTTC. The chain employs TRBV9 and TRBJ2-5; D may be TRBD1 (6 bases). CDR1 is SGDLS and CDR2 is YYNGEE in the germline V gene. The CDR3 is 16 residues long. Trimming took off 4 bases at V and 0 bases at J, with 16 bases between the two ends.

This clonotype showed up many times. J is TRBJ2-3 and V is TRBV29-1; D might be TRBD1 (5 bases). This CDR3 is built from 14 residues. Trimming shortened V by 4 bases and J by 2 bases, and 13 bases separated the two germline ends. The V gene's germline CDR1 is SQVTM and CDR2 ANQGSEA. The chain's CDR3 is CSVVLSGFTDTQYF. The CDR3, as DNA: TGCAGCGTTGTCCTATCAGGGTTCACAGATACGCAGTATTTT.

In the case of this clonotype: A much larger clone differs by one base, so this may be a read error. The chain joins TRBV7-8 to TRBJ2-5; the D gene could be TRBD1 or TRBD2 (5 bases each). In germline, CDR1 is SGHVS, CDR2 FQNEAQ. The CDR3 sequence is 16 residues long. CDR3 DNA: TGTGCCAGCAGCCCGTCCGGGACCCATATAGGAGAGGCCCAGTACTTC. The encoded protein is CASSPSGTHIGEAQYF.

V gene TRBV29-1 combines with J gene TRBJ2-5; the match to TRBD1 covers 9 bases. Trimming at V came to 2 bases and at J to 4 bases, leaving 5 bases not matched to a gene. Looked up from germline, CDR1 is SQVTM and CDR2 is ANQGSEA. This CDR3 is 14 amino acids long. This chain's CDR3 is CSVETGQGLETQYF. The CDR3 nucleotides read TGCAGCGTTGAAACCGGACAGGGGCTAGAGACCCAGTACTTC.

In the case of this clonotype: Sequence at one end of the junction differs from germline and may be a read error. The chain employs TRBV14 and TRBJ2-5; D gene ambiguous. Per germline, CDR1 SGHDN and CDR2 FVKESK. The CDR3 spans 12 residues. The CDR3 coding sequence is TGTGTCAGCAGTCAGGAATTTTCGGCCCAGTACTTC. Translation gives CVSSQEFSAQYF.